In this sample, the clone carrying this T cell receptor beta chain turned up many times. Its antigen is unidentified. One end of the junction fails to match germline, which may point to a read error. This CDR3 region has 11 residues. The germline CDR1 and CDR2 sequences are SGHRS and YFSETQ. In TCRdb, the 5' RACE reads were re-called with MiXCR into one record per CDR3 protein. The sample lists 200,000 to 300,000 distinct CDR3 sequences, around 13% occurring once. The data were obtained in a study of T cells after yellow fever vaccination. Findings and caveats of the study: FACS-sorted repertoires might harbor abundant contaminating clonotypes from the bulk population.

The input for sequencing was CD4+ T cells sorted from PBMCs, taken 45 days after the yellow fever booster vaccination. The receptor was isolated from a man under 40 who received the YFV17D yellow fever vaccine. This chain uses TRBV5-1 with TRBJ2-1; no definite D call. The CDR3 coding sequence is TGCGCCAGCAGCTCCCACAATGAGCAGTTCTTC. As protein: CASSSHNEQFF.